This T cell receptor (beta chain) was recovered during a study of T cell repertoires in cytomegalovirus infection. Whole-study context: TCR beta signatures that were public indicated CMV infection and matching HLA type.

Whole-study results and caveats: Predominance within the ex vivo response was attributable to HLA-C-restricted CMV-specific TCR beta clonotypes. The study identified carriers of CMV plus the relevant HLA from cumulative public TCR beta family frequency.

The sample holds many counts of this clonotype. Its matching antigen is unknown. TCRdb redid the calling of the reads with MiXCR, one entry per CDR3 protein. Of about 200,000 distinct CDR3 sequences in the sample, roughly 9% were seen once. The CDR3 loop spans 15 amino acids. J gave up 4 bases and V 2 bases, and 3 bases lay outside the gene matches. Germline lookup yields CDR1 SGHVS and CDR2 FQNEAQ. The sequencing input was PBMCs. The receptor was isolated from a human donor in good health (CMV status not recorded). Some clones in this sample may be carry-over from other donors' samples. The chain couples TRBV7-8 to TRBJ2-1, with 9 bases that match TRBD1. CDR3 sequence (DNA): TGTGCCAGCAGCTTAAAGGGACAGGGATACAATGAGCAGTTCTTC. Translated, it gives CASSLKGQGYNEQFF.